This T cell receptor beta chain stems from a study of cytotoxic CD8 clonotypes in ibrutinib-treated CLL. Assay: immunoSEQ multiplex PCR; the TCRdb copy retains only in-frame clones and omits some. The table includes around 70,000 clones, approximately 90% detected once. Trimming cost V 0 bases and J 5 bases, with 7 bases left between them. The CDR3 is 14 residues long. The germline V gene has CDR1 MGHRA and CDR2 YSYEKL. The V call is TRBV4-1, the J call TRBJ2-2, with D unclear. The source was PBMCs, collected after 12 months of ibrutinib treatment. The TCR comes from a human donor with chronic lymphocytic leukemia. CDR3 protein: CASSQEARTGELFF. For the CDR3, the DNA is TGCGCCAGCAGCCAAGAAGCGAGGACCGGGGAGCTGTTTTTT.